These 13 T cell receptor beta chains were all obtained from the same sample, sequenced in a study of cytomegalovirus exposure and HLA in healthy donors. TCRdb's copy holds only in-frame clones and misses some; the assay was immunoSEQ multiplex PCR. The sample has some 190,000 clones, 86% seen once. The specimen sequenced was PBMCs. These receptors came from a woman aged 18 to 35 in good health and CMV-seronegative.

The CDR3 DNA reads TGCGCCAGCAGCAAAGGGGGGGGGCACTACGAGCAGTACTTC. Translated, it gives CASSKGGGHYEQYF. The rearrangement links TRBV4-1 to TRBJ2-7, with D possibly TRBD2 on 7 matching bases. CDR1 and CDR2 (germline): MGHRA, YSYEKL. The V gene lost 5 bases and the J gene lost 3 bases, with 14 bases spanning the gap. CDR3 length: 14 amino acids.

The chain's CDR3 is CASSGTSGGGYSGTDTQYF. The CDR3 DNA is TGTGCCAGCAGCGGAACTAGCGGGGGTGGGTATTCGGGCACAGATACGCAGTATTTT. The V gene is TRBV5-4, the J gene TRBJ2-3, with 11 bases that match TRBD2. V lost 4 bases to trimming and J lost 1 base; unmatched junction nucleotides: 14. Germline lookup yields CDR1 SGHNT and CDR2 YYREEE (reference sequence). CDR3 length equals 19 residues.

This chain links TRBV5-1 with TRBJ1-5, with D possibly TRBD1 on 5 matching bases. Germline V gene sequence: CDR1 SGHRS, CDR2 YFSETQ. V dropped 4 bases and J dropped 0 bases, with 11 bases sitting between them. The CDR3 extends over 15 amino acids. The CDR3 region has the DNA TGCGCCAGCAGCCCGGGGGGGAATAGCAATCAGCCCCAGCATTTT. It yields the protein CASSPGGNSNQPQHF.

J is TRBJ1-5 and V is TRBV6-1; possibly TRBD1 for D (6 bases). The V end lost 2 bases, the J end lost 3 bases, and 14 bases lay between the germline ends. The germline gives CDR1 MNHNS, CDR2 SASEGT. The CDR3 has 16 residues. The CDR3 region is CASSEPPGHSNQPQHF. The DNA of the CDR3 is TGTGCCAGCAGTGAACCCCCGGGACACTCCAATCAGCCCCAGCATTTT.

V and J are TRBV6-1 and TRBJ2-6; D is uncertain. The CDR3 runs 15 residues. V was clipped by 0 bases and J by 1 base, with 4 bases between them. Germline lookup yields CDR1 MNHNS and CDR2 SASEGT. CDR3 DNA: TGTGCCAGCAGTGAAGCAACTTCTGGGGCCAACGTCCTGACTTTC. It specifies CASSEATSGANVLTF.

The J gene is TRBJ1-6, the V gene TRBV11-2; 9 positions match TRBD1. J gave up 7 bases and V 5 bases, and 6 bases lay outside the gene matches. CDR1 SGHAT and CDR2 FQNNGV come from the germline V gene. The CDR3 runs to 15 residues. This CDR3 reads CASSTWGTGNSPLHF. CDR3 in DNA: TGTGCCAGCAGCACCTGGGGGACAGGGAATTCACCCCTCCACTTT.

V is TRBV7-9 and J is TRBJ2-1; tentatively, D is TRBD2 (6 bases). The ends were cut back, 3 bases at V and 6 bases at J, with 15 bases in the middle. Germline assignment: CDR1 SEHNR and CDR2 FQNEAQ (reference sequence). The CDR3 runs to 15 residues. The CDR3 is CASSFPPGEANEQFF. For the CDR3, the DNA is TGTGCCAGCAGCTTTCCCCCGGGAGAGGCCAATGAGCAGTTCTTC.

This chain links TRBV2 with TRBJ2-5; the match to TRBD2 covers 11 bases. Germline V CDR1 and CDR2: SNHLY, FYNNEI. J gave up 6 bases and V 4 bases, and 10 bases lay outside the gene matches. CDR3 size: 16 residues. This CDR3 reads CASSGTYSGGAKTQYF. The CDR3 DNA follows: TGTGCCAGCAGTGGGACCTATAGCGGGGGGGCAAAGACCCAGTACTTC.

The rearrangement links TRBV5-4 to TRBJ1-6; D unresolved. V was shortened by 5 bases and J by 7 bases, with 13 bases between the two germline ends. CDR1 SGHNT and CDR2 YYREEE come from the germline V gene (reference sequence). CDR3 size: 14 residues. The CDR3 reads CASRATPENSPLHF. Here the CDR3 DNA reads TGTGCCAGCAGAGCCACCCCGGAGAATTCACCCCTCCACTTT.

For the CDR3, the DNA is TGTGCCAGCAGCCCGGGGGGACAGGGGGCCTACGAGCAGTACTTC. It is translated as CASSPGGQGAYEQYF. The rearrangement links TRBV5-4 to TRBJ2-7, with 11 bases lining up with TRBD1. The CDR3 length is 15 residues. Germline V gene sequence: CDR1 SGHNT, CDR2 YYREEE (reference sequence). The V segment lost 4 bases and the J segment 2 bases; nucleotides outside the gene matches: 5.

This clone was seen a handful of times. The J gene is TRBJ1-5, the V gene TRBV6-5, with unresolved D. Trimming left V 0 bases short and J 6 bases short, with 9 bases between. The CDR3 contains 14 residues. Germline V gene lookup returns CDR1 MNHEY and CDR2 SVGAGI. The CDR3 DNA reads as TGTGCCAGCAGTTACTCTTGGGGAGGTCAGCCCCAGCATTTT. As protein: CASSYSWGGQPQHF.

The chain carries TRBV5-4 and TRBJ1-3; D possibly corresponds to TRBD1 (5 bases). Germline loops: CDR1 SGHNT, CDR2 YYREEE (reference sequence). V gave up 4 bases and J gave up 0 bases, with 20 bases separating them. The CDR3 is 18 amino acids. Here the CDR3 reads CASSPSTVRLPSGNTIYF. The CDR3 DNA sequence: TGTGCCAGCAGCCCCTCGACAGTTCGGTTGCCCTCTGGAAACACCATATATTTT.

This clone came up once. The chain has TRBV5-1 and TRBJ1-1; D gene uncertain. Germline V gene sequence: CDR1 SGHRS, CDR2 YFSETQ. The CDR3 extends over 14 amino acids. Trimming removed 0 bases from V and 0 bases from J, with 6 bases in between. The CDR3 protein is CASSLAQMNTEAFF. DNA of the CDR3: TGCGCCAGCAGCTTGGCACAGATGAACACTGAAGCTTTCTTT.